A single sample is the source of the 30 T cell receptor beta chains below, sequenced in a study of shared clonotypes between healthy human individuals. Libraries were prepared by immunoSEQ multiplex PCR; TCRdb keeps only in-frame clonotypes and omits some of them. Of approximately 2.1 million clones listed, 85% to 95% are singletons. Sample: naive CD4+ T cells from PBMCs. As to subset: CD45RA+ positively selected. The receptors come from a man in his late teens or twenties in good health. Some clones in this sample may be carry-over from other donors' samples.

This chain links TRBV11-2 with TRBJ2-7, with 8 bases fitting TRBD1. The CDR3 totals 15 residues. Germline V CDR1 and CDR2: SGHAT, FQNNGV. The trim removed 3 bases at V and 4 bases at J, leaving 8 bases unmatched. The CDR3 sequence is CASSLQGAPGYEQYF. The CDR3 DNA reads TGTGCCAGCAGCTTGCAGGGGGCGCCCGGATACGAGCAGTACTTC.

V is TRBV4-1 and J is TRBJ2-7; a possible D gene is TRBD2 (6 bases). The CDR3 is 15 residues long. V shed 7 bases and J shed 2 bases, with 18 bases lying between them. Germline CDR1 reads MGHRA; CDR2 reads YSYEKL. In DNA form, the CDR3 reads TGCGCCAGCACCCCGGGACTTTCACTTACCTACGAGCAGTACTTC. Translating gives CASTPGLSLTYEQYF.

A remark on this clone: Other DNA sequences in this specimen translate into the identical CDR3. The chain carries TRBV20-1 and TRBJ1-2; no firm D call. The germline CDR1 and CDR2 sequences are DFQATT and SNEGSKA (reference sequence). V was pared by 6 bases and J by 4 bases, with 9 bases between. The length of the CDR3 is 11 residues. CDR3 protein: CSALLGYGYTF. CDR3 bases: TGCAGTGCCCTGCTGGGCTATGGCTACACCTTC.

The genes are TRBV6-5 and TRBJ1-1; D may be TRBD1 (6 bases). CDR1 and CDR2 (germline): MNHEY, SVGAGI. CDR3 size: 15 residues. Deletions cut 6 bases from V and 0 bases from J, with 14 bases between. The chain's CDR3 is CASRILDSLNTEAFF. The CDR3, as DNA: TGTGCCAGCAGGATTTTGGACAGCCTGAACACTGAAGCTTTCTTT.

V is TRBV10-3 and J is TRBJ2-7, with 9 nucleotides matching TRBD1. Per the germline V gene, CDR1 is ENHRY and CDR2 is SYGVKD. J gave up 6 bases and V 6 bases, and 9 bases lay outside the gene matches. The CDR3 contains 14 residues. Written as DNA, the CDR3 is TGTGCCATCAGCCCCGGGACAGGGCAGTTCGAGCAGTACTTC. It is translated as CAISPGTGQFEQYF.

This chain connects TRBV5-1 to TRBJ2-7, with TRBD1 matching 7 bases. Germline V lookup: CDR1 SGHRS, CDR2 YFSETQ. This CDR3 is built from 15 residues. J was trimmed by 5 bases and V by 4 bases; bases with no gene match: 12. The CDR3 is CASSPESTGSDEQYF. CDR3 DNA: TGCGCCAGCAGCCCTGAATCGACAGGGTCAGACGAGCAGTACTTC.

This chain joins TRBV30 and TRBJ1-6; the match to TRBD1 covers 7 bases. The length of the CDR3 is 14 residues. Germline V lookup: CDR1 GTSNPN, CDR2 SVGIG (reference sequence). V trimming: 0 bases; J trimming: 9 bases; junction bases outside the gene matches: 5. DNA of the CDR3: TGTGCCTGGAGTGTAGGGCAGGGGGGTTCACCCCTCCACTTT. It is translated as CAWSVGQGGSPLHF.

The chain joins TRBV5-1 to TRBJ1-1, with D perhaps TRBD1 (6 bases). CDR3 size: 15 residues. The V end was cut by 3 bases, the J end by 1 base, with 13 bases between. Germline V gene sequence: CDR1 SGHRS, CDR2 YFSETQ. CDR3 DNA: TGCGCCAGCAGCTCCGCAGGGGTGAGGAACACTGAAGCTTTCTTT. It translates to CASSSAGVRNTEAFF.

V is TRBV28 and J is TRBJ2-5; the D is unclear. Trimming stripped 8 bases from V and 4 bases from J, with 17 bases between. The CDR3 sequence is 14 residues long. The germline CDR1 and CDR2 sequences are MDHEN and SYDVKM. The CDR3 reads CASLTPGGGETQYF. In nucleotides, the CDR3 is TGTGCCAGCCTTACCCCGGGTGGTGGAGAGACCCAGTACTTC.

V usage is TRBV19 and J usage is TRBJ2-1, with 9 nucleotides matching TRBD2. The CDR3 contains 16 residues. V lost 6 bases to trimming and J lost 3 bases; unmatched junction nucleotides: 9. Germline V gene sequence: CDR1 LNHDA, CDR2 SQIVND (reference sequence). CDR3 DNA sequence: TGTGCCAGTAGCGGACGACTAGCGGCAAGCTACAATGAGCAGTTCTTC. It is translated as CASSGRLAASYNEQFF.

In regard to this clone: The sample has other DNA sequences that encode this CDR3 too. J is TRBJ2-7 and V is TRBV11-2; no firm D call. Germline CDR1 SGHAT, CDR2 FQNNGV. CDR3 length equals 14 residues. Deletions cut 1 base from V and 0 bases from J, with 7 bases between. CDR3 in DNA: TGTGCCAGCAGCTTAGTTCCAGACTCCTACGAGCAGTACTTC. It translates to CASSLVPDSYEQYF. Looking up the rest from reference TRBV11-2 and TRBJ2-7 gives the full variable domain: EAGVAQSPRYKIIEKRQSVAFWCNPISGHATLYWYQQILGQGPKLLIQFQNNGVVDDSQLPKDRFSAERLKGVDSTLKIQPAKLEDSAVYLCASSLVPDSYEQYFGPGTRLTVT.

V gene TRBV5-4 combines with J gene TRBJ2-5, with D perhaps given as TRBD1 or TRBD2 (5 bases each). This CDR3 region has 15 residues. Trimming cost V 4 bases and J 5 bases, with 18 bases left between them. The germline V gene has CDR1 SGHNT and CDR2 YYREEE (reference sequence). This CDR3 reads CASSRRQPLGETQYF. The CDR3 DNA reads TGTGCCAGCAGCAGACGACAGCCACTAGGGGAGACCCAGTACTTC.

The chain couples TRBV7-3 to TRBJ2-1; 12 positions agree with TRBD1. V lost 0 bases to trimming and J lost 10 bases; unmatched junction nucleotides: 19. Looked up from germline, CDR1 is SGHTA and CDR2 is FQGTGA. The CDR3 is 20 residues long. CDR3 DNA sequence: TGTGCCAGCAGCTTAACGCCCCGGGTTCTTCTGGGACAGGGGGCTGAAGAGCAGTTCTTC. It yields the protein CASSLTPRVLLGQGAEEQFF.

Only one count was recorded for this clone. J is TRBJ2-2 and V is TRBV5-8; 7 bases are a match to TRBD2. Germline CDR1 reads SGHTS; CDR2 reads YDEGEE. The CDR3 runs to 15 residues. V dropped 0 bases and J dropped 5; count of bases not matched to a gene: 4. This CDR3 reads CASSLVAGNTGELFF. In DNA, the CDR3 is TGTGCCAGCAGCTTGGTAGCGGGCAATACCGGGGAGCTGTTTTTT.

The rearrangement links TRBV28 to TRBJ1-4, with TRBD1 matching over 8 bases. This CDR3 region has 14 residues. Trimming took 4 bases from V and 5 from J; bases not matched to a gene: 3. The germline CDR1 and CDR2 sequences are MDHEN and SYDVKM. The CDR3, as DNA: TGTGCCAGCAGTTCCAGGGGGCTGAATGAAAAACTGTTTTTT. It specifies CASSSRGLNEKLFF.

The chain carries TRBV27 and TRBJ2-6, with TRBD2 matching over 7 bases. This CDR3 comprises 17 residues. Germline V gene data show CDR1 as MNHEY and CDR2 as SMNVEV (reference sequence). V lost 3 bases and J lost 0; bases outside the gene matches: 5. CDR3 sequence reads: CASSFLAAHSGANVLTF. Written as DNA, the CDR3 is TGTGCCAGCAGTTTTCTAGCGGCCCACTCTGGGGCCAACGTCCTGACTTTC.

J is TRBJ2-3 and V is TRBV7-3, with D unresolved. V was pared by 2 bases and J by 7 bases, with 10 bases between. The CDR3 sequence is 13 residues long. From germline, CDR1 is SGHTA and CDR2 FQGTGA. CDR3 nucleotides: TGTGCCAGCAGCTTAGGCGTCACGAATACGCAGTATTTT. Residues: CASSLGVTNTQYF.

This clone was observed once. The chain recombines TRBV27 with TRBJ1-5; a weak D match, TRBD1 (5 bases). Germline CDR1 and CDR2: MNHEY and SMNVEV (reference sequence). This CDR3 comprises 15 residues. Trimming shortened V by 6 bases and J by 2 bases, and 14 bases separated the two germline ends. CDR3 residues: CASRGGSWGNQPQHF. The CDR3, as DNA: TGTGCCAGCAGGGGGGGTTCCTGGGGCAATCAGCCCCAGCATTTT.

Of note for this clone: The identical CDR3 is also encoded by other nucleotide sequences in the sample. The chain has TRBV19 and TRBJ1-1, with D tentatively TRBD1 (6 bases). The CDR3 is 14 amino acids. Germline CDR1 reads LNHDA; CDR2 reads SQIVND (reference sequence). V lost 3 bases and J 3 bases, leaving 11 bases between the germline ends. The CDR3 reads CASSILGADTEAFF. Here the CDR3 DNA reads TGTGCCAGTAGTATTCTGGGGGCGGACACTGAAGCTTTCTTT.

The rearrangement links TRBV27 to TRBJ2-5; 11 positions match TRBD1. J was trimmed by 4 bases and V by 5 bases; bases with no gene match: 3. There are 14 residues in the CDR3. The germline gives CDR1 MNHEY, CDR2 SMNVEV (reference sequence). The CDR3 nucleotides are TGTGCCAGCAGTCCCGGGACAGGGGGAGAGACCCAGTACTTC. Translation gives CASSPGTGGETQYF.

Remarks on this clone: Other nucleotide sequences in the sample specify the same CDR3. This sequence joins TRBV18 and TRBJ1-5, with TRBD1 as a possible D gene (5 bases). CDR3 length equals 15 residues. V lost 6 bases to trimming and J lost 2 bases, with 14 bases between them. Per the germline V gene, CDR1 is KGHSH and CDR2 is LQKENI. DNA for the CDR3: TGTGCCAGCTCCCCCCCCGGGGGTGGCAATCAGCCCCAGCATTTT. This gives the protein CASSPPGGGNQPQHF.

The CDR3: CASSFLSRGETQETQYF. CDR3 nucleotide sequence: TGTGCCAGCAGTTTCTTGAGCCGGGGGGAGACCCAAGAGACCCAGTACTTC. This chain connects TRBV28 to TRBJ2-5; TRBD2 agrees at 7 bases. This CDR3 comprises 17 residues. In germline, CDR1 is MDHEN, CDR2 SYDVKM. Trimming cost V 3 bases and J 1 base; bases outside gene matches: 11.

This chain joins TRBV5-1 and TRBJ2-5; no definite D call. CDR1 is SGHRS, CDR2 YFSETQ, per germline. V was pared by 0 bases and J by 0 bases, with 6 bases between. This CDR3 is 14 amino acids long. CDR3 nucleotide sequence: TGCGCCAGCAGCTTGGTAGTTTACCAAGAGACCCAGTACTTC. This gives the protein CASSLVVYQETQYF.

The CDR3 nucleotides read TGTGCCAGCATTGGGGGTCTTTATGGGGGAAAACTGTTTTTT. Its protein product is CASIGGLYGGKLFF. The rearrangement joins TRBV28 to TRBJ1-4, with TRBD1 as a possible D gene (5 bases). This CDR3 has 14 residues. CDR1 is MDHEN and CDR2 is SYDVKM in the germline V gene. V was cut by 7 bases and J by 10 bases, with 19 bases left in between.

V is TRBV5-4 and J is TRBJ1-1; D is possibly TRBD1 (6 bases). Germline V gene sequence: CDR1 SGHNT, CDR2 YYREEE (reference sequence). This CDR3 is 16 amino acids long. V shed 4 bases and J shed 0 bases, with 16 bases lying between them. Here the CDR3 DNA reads TGTGCCAGCAGCAAATACGGGGGGGCTATGAACACTGAAGCTTTCTTT. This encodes CASSKYGGAMNTEAFF.

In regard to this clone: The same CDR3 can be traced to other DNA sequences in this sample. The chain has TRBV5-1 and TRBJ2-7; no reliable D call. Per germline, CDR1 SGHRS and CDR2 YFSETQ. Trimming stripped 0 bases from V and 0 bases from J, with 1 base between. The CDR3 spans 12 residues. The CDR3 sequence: CASSLVSYEQYF. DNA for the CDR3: TGCGCCAGCAGCTTGGTCTCCTACGAGCAGTACTTC.

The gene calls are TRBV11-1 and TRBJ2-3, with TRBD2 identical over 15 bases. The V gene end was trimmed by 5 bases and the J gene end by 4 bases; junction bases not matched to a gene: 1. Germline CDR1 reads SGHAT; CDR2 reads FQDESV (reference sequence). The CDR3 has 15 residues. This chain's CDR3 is CASSRTSGRADTQYF. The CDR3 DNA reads TGTGCCAGCAGCCGGACTAGCGGGAGGGCAGATACGCAGTATTTT.

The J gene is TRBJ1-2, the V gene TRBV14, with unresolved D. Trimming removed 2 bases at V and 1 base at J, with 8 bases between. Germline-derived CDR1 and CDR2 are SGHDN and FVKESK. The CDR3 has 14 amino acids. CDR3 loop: CASSQRAFNYGYTF. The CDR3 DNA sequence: TGTGCCAGCAGCCAAAGGGCTTTTAACTATGGCTACACCTTC.

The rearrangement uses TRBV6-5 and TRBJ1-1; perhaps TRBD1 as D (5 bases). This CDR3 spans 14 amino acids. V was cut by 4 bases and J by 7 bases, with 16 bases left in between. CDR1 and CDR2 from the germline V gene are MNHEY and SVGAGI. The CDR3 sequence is CASSSPGLYGEAFF. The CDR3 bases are TGTGCCAGCAGTTCCCCGGGACTGTACGGTGAAGCTTTCTTT.

CDR3 residues: CASSRTGLVDNEQFF. The CDR3 DNA sequence: TGTGCCAGCAGTCGCACGGGACTAGTCGATAATGAGCAGTTCTTC. The chain recombines TRBV7-6 with TRBJ2-1, with TRBD2 matching 8 bases. This CDR3 has 15 residues. From germline, CDR1 is SGHVS and CDR2 FNYEAQ. After removal of 6 bases from V and 7 bases from J, the junction contained 11 bases not matched to a gene.